Below are 20 T cell receptor beta chains sequenced from a single sample in a study of T cell repertoires in cytomegalovirus infection. TCRdb reprocessed the reads via MiXCR and lists one record per CDR3 protein. The sample contains approximately 190,000 distinct CDR3 sequences, approximately 28% of which appear only once. Sequencing was carried out using PBMCs. The source of these receptors is a human donor in good health (CMV status not recorded). Some clones in this sample may be carry-over from other donors' samples.

The gene calls are TRBV28 and TRBJ1-4; the D is unclear. V lost 5 bases and J 7 bases, leaving 20 bases between the germline ends. The CDR3 has 16 amino acids. Per the germline V gene, CDR1 is MDHEN and CDR2 is SYDVKM. CDR3 sequence reads: CASSPRTDPLGEKLFF. The CDR3 nucleotides read TGTGCCAGCAGTCCTCGGACGGACCCCTTGGGTGAAAAACTGTTTTTT.

This clonotype was seen more than once but under ten times. The DNA for the CDR3 is TGTGCCAGCAGTTCCCGACAGGGAAAAGGAAACACCATATATTTT. The encoded protein is CASSSRQGKGNTIYF. The chain combines TRBV7-2 with TRBJ1-3; 7 bases fit TRBD1. Germline values: CDR1 SGHTA, CDR2 FQGNSA. The length of the CDR3 is 15 residues. V dropped 6 bases and J dropped 4; count of bases not matched to a gene: 9.

The rearrangement uses TRBV10-3 and TRBJ1-4; D is undetermined. The CDR3 is 13 residues long. Trimming took 8 bases from V and 3 from J, leaving 10 bases between them. The germline CDR1 and CDR2 sequences are ENHRY and SYGVKD. The CDR3 coding sequence is TGTGCCATCGCAGGCTCGGCTAATGAAAAACTGTTTTTT. Protein sequence: CAIAGSANEKLFF.

The chain links TRBV6-2 or TRBV6-3 to TRBJ2-5; D is ambiguous. Deletions cut 4 bases from V and 5 bases from J, with 8 bases between. CDR1 is MNHEY and CDR2 is SVGEGT in the germline V gene. The length of the CDR3 is 12 residues. This CDR3 is CASSFDSETQYF. The CDR3 nucleotides read TGTGCCAGCAGTTTTGACTCGGAGACCCAGTACTTC.

The chain employs TRBV7-2 and TRBJ1-1, with D possibly matching TRBD1 (5 bases). Trimming took 3 bases from V and 5 from J, leaving 13 bases between them. CDR1 and CDR2 (germline): SGHTA, FQGNSA. The CDR3 totals 14 residues. CDR3: CASSFRNGGTEAFF. The DNA for the CDR3 is TGTGCCAGCAGCTTCCGAAACGGGGGTACTGAAGCTTTCTTT. Based on the CDR3 plus reference TRBV7-2 and TRBJ1-1, the full variable domain is GAGVSQSPSNKVTEKGKDVELRCDPISGHTALYWYRQSLGQGLEFLIYFQGNSAPDKSGLPSDRFSAERTGGSVSTLTIQRTQQEDSAVYLCASSFRNGGTEAFFGQGTRLTVV.

This clonotype has more than one count but fewer than ten. The chain couples TRBV6-2 or TRBV6-3 to TRBJ2-1; D remains ambiguous. Trimming cost V 6 bases and J 6 bases, with 9 bases left between them. This CDR3 contains 12 residues. Germline CDR1 is MNHEY and CDR2 is SVGEGT. The CDR3 coding sequence is TGTGCCAGCAGCCACCCCAGCAATGAGCAGTTCTTC. It is translated as CASSHPSNEQFF.

This chain links TRBV4-3 with TRBJ2-5; 13 nucleotides line up with TRBD2. Trimming cost V 3 bases and J 2 bases; bases outside gene matches: 3. The CDR3 is 16 residues long. Per the germline V gene, CDR1 is LGHNA and CDR2 is YSLEER. The CDR3 nucleotides read TGCGCCAGCAGCCAGTTGACTAGCGGGGGGCAAGAGACCCAGTACTTC. Translation: CASSQLTSGGQETQYF.

V and J are TRBV7-2 and TRBJ1-1; a possible D gene is TRBD1 (6 bases). The CDR3 runs to 14 residues. V lost 3 bases to trimming and J lost 7 bases, with 15 bases between them. The germline V gene encodes CDR1 SGHTA and CDR2 FQGNSA. CDR3 sequence (DNA): TGTACCAGCAGCTTTAGGCGGGGGCGGGGTGAAGCTTTCTTT. This translates into CTSSFRRGRGEAFF.

There are a few counts of this clonotype. The V call is TRBV7-2, the J call TRBJ2-3, with 7 bases matching TRBD2. CDR3 length: 16 amino acids. The germline V gene encodes CDR1 SGHTA and CDR2 FQGNSA. The J segment lost 5 bases and the V segment lost 2 bases, leaving 10 bases of the junction unmatched. CDR3 residues: CASSLQAGEGRDTQYF. DNA for the CDR3: TGTGCCAGCAGCTTACAGGCGGGGGAGGGAAGAGATACGCAGTATTTT.

This clonotype was picked up many times. The V and J genes are TRBV7-9 and TRBJ1-1; unclear D gene. In germline, CDR1 is SEHNR, CDR2 FQNEAQ (reference sequence). The ends were cut back, 4 bases at V and 0 bases at J, with 6 bases in the middle. The CDR3 length is 13 residues. The CDR3 sequence: CASSWALNTEAFF. The CDR3 DNA reads as TGTGCCAGCAGCTGGGCACTGAACACTGAAGCTTTCTTT.

This clonotype has only a few counts. The V call is TRBV2, the J call TRBJ1-2; D remains ambiguous. This CDR3 comprises 15 residues. V was trimmed by 1 base and J by 5 bases, leaving 14 bases between them. CDR1 is SNHLY and CDR2 is FYNNEI in the germline V gene. The CDR3 reads CASSEGPNNGYGYTF. The DNA of the CDR3 is TGTGCCAGCAGTGAAGGTCCGAACAACGGGTATGGCTACACCTTC. Full variable domain (missing parts from reference TRBV2 and TRBJ1-2): EPEVTQTPSHQVTQMGQEVILRCVPISNHLYFYWYRQILGQKVEFLVSFYNNEISEKSEIFDDQFSVERPDGSNFTLKIRSTKLEDSAMYFCASSEGPNNGYGYTFGSGTRLTVV.

Only a few counts were recorded for this clonotype. The rearrangement joins TRBV12-3 or TRBV12-4 to TRBJ1-5, with 8 bases aligning to TRBD1. This CDR3 has 13 residues. J gave up 5 bases and V 4 bases, and 1 base lay outside the gene matches. Here the CDR3 DNA reads TGTGCCAGCAGTTGGACAGGGCATCAGCCCCAGCATTTT. Amino acid sequence: CASSWTGHQPQHF.

This clonotype was seen only a few times. The gene calls are TRBV6-5 and TRBJ1-6; D unresolved. With 2 bases removed from V and 7 bases from J, the gap between germline ends came to 6 bases. This CDR3 region has 13 residues. Germline CDR1 and CDR2: MNHEY and SVGAGI. Written as DNA, the CDR3 is TGTGCCAGCAGTTACGGAAGGAATTCACCCCTCCACTTT. Translation gives CASSYGRNSPLHF.

The chain is built from TRBV7-9 and TRBJ2-3; 9 positions match TRBD2. J was trimmed by 7 bases and V by 5 bases; bases with no gene match: 7. This CDR3 region has 14 residues. From germline, CDR1 is SEHNR and CDR2 FQNEAQ (reference sequence). For the CDR3, the DNA is TGTGCCAGCAGCGGAGGGACTAGCTTAAATACGCAGTATTTT. Encoded protein: CASSGGTSLNTQYF.

This rearrangement joins TRBV20-1 to TRBJ2-1; D perhaps matches TRBD2 (6 bases). Germline lookup yields CDR1 DFQATT and CDR2 SNEGSKA (reference sequence). The CDR3 has 15 residues. Trimming stripped 6 bases from V and 9 bases from J, with 24 bases between. The CDR3 coding sequence is TGCAGTGCGACGCTGCGGGATCACGGCCTTCGTGAGCAGTTCTTC. It codes for CSATLRDHGLREQFF.

This clonotype was found a few times. The V call is TRBV7-9, the J call TRBJ1-1; possible D gene TRBD1, 5 bases. This CDR3 has 13 amino acids. The V end was cut by 2 bases, the J end by 4 bases, with 8 bases between. Germline lookup yields CDR1 SEHNR and CDR2 FQNEAQ (reference sequence). CDR3 in DNA: TGTGCCAGCAGCTTACCGGGGCTCACTGAAGCTTTCTTT. Translated: CASSLPGLTEAFF.

This clonotype was seen a few times. The chain joins TRBV5-4 to TRBJ1-3, with D possibly TRBD1 on 5 matching bases. The CDR3 runs 16 residues. Germline V CDR1 and CDR2: SGHNT, YYREEE (reference sequence). V was cut by 4 bases and J by 0 bases, with 14 bases left in between. The CDR3 protein is CASSPRDGLSGNTIYF. CDR3 coding DNA: TGTGCCAGCAGCCCAAGGGACGGACTCTCTGGAAACACCATATATTTT.

Only a few counts were recorded for this clonotype. The chain carries TRBV6-1 and TRBJ2-2; D not resolved. The V end lost 0 bases, the J end lost 5 bases, and 10 bases lay between the germline ends. Germline assignment: CDR1 MNHNS and CDR2 SASEGT. This CDR3 has 15 amino acids. The CDR3 region is CASSEAAGVTGELFF. The CDR3 DNA is TGTGCCAGCAGTGAAGCTGCAGGAGTAACCGGGGAGCTGTTTTTT.

This chain links TRBV6-8 with TRBJ1-1; D gene unclear. The CDR3 length is 13 residues. The V gene's germline CDR1 is MNHGY and CDR2 SAAAGT. V was clipped by 2 bases and J by 0 bases, with 4 bases between them. The CDR3 region has the DNA TGTGCCAGCAGTTACCGTATGAACACTGAAGCTTTCTTT. It translates to CASSYRMNTEAFF.

CDR3 region: CASSPTGLAEAFF. CDR3 DNA sequence: TGTGCCAGCAGTCCGACAGGCTTGGCTGAAGCTTTCTTT. The genes are TRBV7-6 and TRBJ1-1, with D possibly matching TRBD1 (6 bases). Germline V CDR1 and CDR2: SGHVS, FNYEAQ. This CDR3 has 13 residues. V lost 6 bases to trimming and J lost 6 bases, with 14 bases between them. The full variable domain, with the rest looked up from reference TRBV7-6 and TRBJ1-1, is GAGVSQSPRYKVTKRGQDVALRCDPISGHVSLYWYRQALGQGPEFLTYFNYEAQQDKSGLPNDRFSAERPEGSISTLTIQRTEQRDSAMYRCASSPTGLAEAFFGQGTRLTVV.